Listed below are T cell receptor beta chains from one sample, sequenced in a study of vaccination and CD4 T cells after COVID-19. Antigens of these TCRs are unknown. In TCRdb, the PCR reads were re-called with MiXCR into one record per CDR3 protein. The data contain approximately 16,000 distinct CDR3 sequences, around 50% of them seen just once; the ten biggest clones take up about 3.8%. The specimen was CD4+ T cells from blood, cultured in vitro, collected before SARS-CoV-2 vaccination. The receptors were gathered from a human donor who had recovered from COVID-19. Both conserved end residues are part of each CDR3. The D gene is left open where the match is weak. The size field is filled for only some rows; it gives once, few, many or a size class.

.	.	16	TRBV28	TRBJ2-5	TGTGCCAGCAGTTCCCCCCCCCCGGAAATCCAAGAGACCCAGTACTTC	CASSSPPPEIQETQYF
.	.	18	TRBV6-5	TRBJ2-2	TGTGCCAGCAGTTCCGAGTCGGCGGGGGCAGCGAACACCGGGGAGCTGTTTTTT	CASSSESAGAANTGELFF
.	.	12	TRBV6-1	TRBJ1-5	TGTGCCAGCAGTGAGGGAAATCAGCCCCAGCATTTT	CASSEGNQPQHF
once	.	14	TRBV7-2	TRBJ1-4	TGTGCCAGCAGCTTAGACAGGGCCAATGAAAAACTGTTTTTT	CASSLDRANEKLFF
.	TRBD2	14	TRBV27	TRBJ2-1	TGTGCCAGCAGTAGGGGCGGGGGGATCAATGAGCAGTTCTTC	CASSRGGGINEQFF
few	.	12	TRBV20-1	TRBJ1-1	TGCAGTGTTGGACGACCTCTTGGGGAAGCTTTCTTT	CSVGRPLGEAFF
.	.	13	TRBV24-1	TRBJ2-3	TGTGCCACCAGTGATTTCCCGCGAGAGACGCAGTATTTT	CATSDFPRETQYF
.	.	11	TRBV6-2/TRBV6-3	TRBJ1-1	TGTGCCAGCTGGACGGGCGGTGAAGCTTTCTTT	CASWTGGEAFF
few	TRBD1	15	TRBV10-3	TRBJ1-1	TGTGCCATCAGGACGGAAGACAGGGGGAACACTGAAGCTTTCTTT	CAIRTEDRGNTEAFF
.	TRBD1	15	TRBV7-2	TRBJ2-1	TGTGCCAGCAGCTTAGTGCCAGGGGGCAGGAATGAGCAGTTCTTC	CASSLVPGGRNEQFF
.	.	12	TRBV15	TRBJ2-2	TGTGCCACCAGCAGAGACACCGGGGAGCTGTTTTTT	CATSRDTGELFF
.	.	14	TRBV20-1	TRBJ1-3	TGCAGTGCCCGAACGGCAGCCTCTGGAAACACCATATATTTT	CSARTAASGNTIYF
.	TRBD1	14	TRBV5-4	TRBJ2-2	TGTGCCAGCATACGGGACAGGGGTTCCGGGGAGCTGTTTTTT	CASIRDRGSGELFF
.	.	12	TRBV7-2	TRBJ1-2	TGTGCCAGCACCAAGGACAGTTATGGCTACACCTTC	CASTKDSYGYTF
.	TRBD1	12	TRBV30	TRBJ1-2	TGTGCCTGCGCGACAGGGAACTATGGCTACACCTTC	CACATGNYGYTF
.	TRBD2	14	TRBV20-1	TRBJ2-5	TGCAGTGCTATTCGAGCGGGAATAGGGGAGACCCAGTACTTC	CSAIRAGIGETQYF
few	TRBD1	17	TRBV6-5	TRBJ1-1	TGTGCCAGCAGTTACCACCCCACGACAGGGCGGAACACTGAAGCTTTCTTT	CASSYHPTTGRNTEAFF
.	TRBD1	18	TRBV20-1	TRBJ1-6	TGCAGTGCTAGAGATCCCACAGGGGGAAGGAGATATAATTCACCCCTCCACTTT	CSARDPTGGRRYNSPLHF
few	TRBD1	13	TRBV20-1	TRBJ1-1	TGCAGCATTCTACAGGGGGGAGGCACTGAAGCTTTCTTT	CSILQGGGTEAFF
.	TRBD2	17	TRBV20-1	TRBJ2-7	TGCAGTGCTAGAGATCTAGTACTAGCGGATCGCTCCTACGAGCAGTACTTC	CSARDLVLADRSYEQYF
.	TRBD1	14	TRBV6-4	TRBJ1-2	TGTGCCAGCAGTTCCCCTGACAGGGCCTATGGCTACACCTTC	CASSSPDRAYGYTF
.	TRBD2	18	TRBV7-8	TRBJ2-2	TGTGCCAGCAGCCCAAGGACTAGCGGGGGGGCGAACACCGGGGAGCTGTTTTTT	CASSPRTSGGANTGELFF
.	.	16	TRBV20-1	TRBJ1-3	TGCAGTGCTAGGGTGGGGGGGAACAATAAGGGAAACACCATATATTTT	CSARVGGNNKGNTIYF
few	.	17	TRBV6-1	TRBJ2-5	TGTGCCAGCAGTGATTTAAGGCAGGCATTTAGCCAAGAGACCCAGTACTTC	CASSDLRQAFSQETQYF
few	TRBD2	14	TRBV7-9	TRBJ2-5	TGTGCCAGCAGATATAGCGGGGGGCAAGAGACCCAGTACTTC	CASRYSGGQETQYF
few	.	16	TRBV6-5	TRBJ1-2	TGTGCCAGCAGTTCTTCTCGGACTGCGTTGGGGTATGGCTACACCTTC	CASSSSRTALGYGYTF
.	TRBD2	15	TRBV20-1	TRBJ2-3	TGCAGTGCCGTATCGGGACTAGCGTCGTCGGATACGCAGTATTTT	CSAVSGLASSDTQYF
.	.	15	TRBV7-3	TRBJ1-1	TGTGCCAGCAGCTTCGTCAGGGTATTGAACACTGAAGCTTTCTTT	CASSFVRVLNTEAFF
few	TRBD1	20	TRBV6-5	TRBJ1-2	TGTGCCAGCAGTTATGGGGCCAGGGGGCTCATCATCTCTGAGGAGTATGGCTACACCTTC	CASSYGARGLIISEEYGYTF
.	.	14	TRBV7-8	TRBJ2-5	TGTGCCAGCAGCCCCCGGGACCGCCAAGAGACCCAGTACTTC	CASSPRDRQETQYF
few	.	13	TRBV21-1	TRBJ2-5	TGTGCCAGCAGCAAAACCCCGGGAGAGACCCAGTACTTC	CASSKTPGETQYF
.	.	13	TRBV27	TRBJ2-7	TGTGCCCGCCGAGATCTCCTCTCCTACGAGCAGTACTTC	CARRDLLSYEQYF
.	.	16	TRBV7-9	TRBJ1-3	TGTGCCAGCAGCTTAGAGACGGGTGTTGGAGGAAACACCATATATTTT	CASSLETGVGGNTIYF